Listed here is a single T cell receptor beta chain. Its antigen is not identified. TCRdb recomputed calls from the reads with MiXCR, one row per CDR3 protein. The data hold about 920,000 distinct CDR3 sequences, with under 40% observed a single time. CDR3 length: 14 amino acids. The germline V gene has CDR1 MNHEY and CDR2 SVGEGT. Trimming took off 4 bases at V and 3 bases at J, with 12 bases between the two ends. The source of the sample is a study of T cell repertoires in cytomegalovirus infection. The sample in question was cultured CD8+ T cells from PBMCs, obtained from culture after CMV antigen stimulation. This receptor was identified in a human donor in good health (CMV status not recorded). Some clones in this sample may be carry-over from other donors' samples. V and J are TRBV6-2 or TRBV6-3 and TRBJ1-1; the D is unclear. Written as DNA, the CDR3 is TGTGCCAGCAGTTTCTCTATCGGGGACACTGAAGCTTTCTTT. Translated: CASSFSIGDTEAFF.